These 27 T cell receptor beta chains came from one sample sequenced in a study of blood T cell repertoires in COVID-19. This table comes from immunoSEQ multiplex PCR, and its TCRdb copy is limited to in-frame clones, with some not included. The sample carries under 200,000 clones, roughly 88% recorded once. The sequenced sample consisted of peripheral blood. Receptors originate from an elderly woman with active or convalescent COVID-19.

CDR3 sequence (DNA): TGTGCCAGCAGTAGCTTACAGGGAGGGAGAAGAACGAGGACTGAAGCTTTCTTT. Translated, it gives CASSSLQGGRRTRTEAFF. The chain combines TRBV6-2 or TRBV6-3 with TRBJ1-1; TRBD1 is a possible D gene (6 bases). V was cut by 5 bases and J by 5 bases, with 27 bases left in between. This CDR3 comprises 18 residues. Germline lookup yields CDR1 MNHEY and CDR2 SVGEGT.

The V and J genes are TRBV6-2 or TRBV6-3 and TRBJ1-5; tentatively, D is TRBD1 (5 bases). Germline V gene lookup returns CDR1 MNHEY and CDR2 SVGEGT. The CDR3 extends over 11 amino acids. V lost 6 bases, J lost 11 bases, and 11 bases lay in between. Here the CDR3 DNA reads TGTGCCAGCAGCCAGGGAGGGGCCCAGCATTTT. It yields the protein CASSQGGAQHF.

The J gene is TRBJ1-1, the V gene TRBV6-5; possibly TRBD1 for D (5 bases). CDR1 and CDR2 from the germline V gene are MNHEY and SVGAGI. This CDR3 spans 13 amino acids. V was cut by 2 bases and J by 6 bases, with 10 bases left in between. The chain's CDR3 is CASSYGGKAEAFF. The CDR3 DNA reads as TGTGCCAGCAGTTACGGGGGGAAGGCTGAAGCTTTCTTT.

The chain carries TRBV5-4 and TRBJ1-6; D uncertain. The germline CDR1 and CDR2 sequences are SGHNT and YYREEE (reference sequence). Trimming took 0 bases from V and 3 from J, leaving 4 bases between them. There are 14 residues in the CDR3. The CDR3 region is CASSLDGYNSPLHF. CDR3 bases: TGTGCCAGCAGCTTGGACGGCTATAATTCACCCCTCCACTTT.

This clone was detected only a few times. The chain employs TRBV7-2 and TRBJ1-3; possibly TRBD1 for D (6 bases). CDR1 is SGHTA and CDR2 is FQGNSA in the germline V gene. The CDR3 runs to 14 residues. V was clipped by 5 bases and J by 4 bases, with 12 bases between them. CDR3 DNA: TGTGCCAGCAGCCGTACAGGGAACGGAAACACCATATATTTT. Its translation: CASSRTGNGNTIYF.

This clone has more than one count but fewer than ten. The chain uses TRBV7-2 and TRBJ2-7, with 9 bases matching TRBD2. This CDR3 region has 14 residues. Unmatched junction bases numbered 7, after V lost 4 bases and J lost 6 bases. Germline loops: CDR1 SGHTA, CDR2 FQGNSA. The CDR3 here is CASSSSGLATEQYF. DNA of the CDR3: TGTGCCAGCAGCTCGTCGGGACTAGCCACCGAGCAGTACTTC.

The gene calls are TRBV5-1 and TRBJ2-1, with D maybe TRBD2 (6 bases). Trimming removed 4 bases from V and 4 bases from J, with 15 bases in between. The CDR3 has 15 residues. Germline CDR1 is SGHRS and CDR2 is YFSETQ. The CDR3 reads CASSPSAGSYNEQFF. CDR3 coding DNA: TGCGCCAGCAGCCCTTCGGCGGGGAGTTACAATGAGCAGTTCTTC.

The genes are TRBV7-9 and TRBJ2-7; 10 bases fit TRBD2. This CDR3 is 16 amino acids long. The ends lost 0 bases at V and 5 bases at J; junction bases unmatched: 7. CDR1 is SEHNR and CDR2 is FQNEAQ in the germline V gene (reference sequence). This CDR3 reads CASSLASGGALNEQYF. CDR3 coding DNA: TGTGCCAGCAGCTTAGCAAGCGGGGGGGCCCTCAACGAGCAGTACTTC.

The chain combines TRBV25-1 with TRBJ2-1; D uncertain. V was shortened by 3 bases and J by 8 bases, with 11 bases between the two germline ends. Germline V CDR1 and CDR2: MGHDK, SYGVNS. The length of the CDR3 is 13 residues. In DNA, the CDR3 is TGTGCCAGCAGTGACCTGGCGGAGTATGAGCAGTTCTTC. Its protein is CASSDLAEYEQFF.

This clone was recorded once. The CDR3: CASRFDRAGNSPLHF. The CDR3 region has the DNA TGTGCCAGCAGGTTTGACAGGGCTGGGAATTCACCCCTCCACTTT. The rearrangement joins TRBV2 to TRBJ1-6, with 7 bases that match TRBD1. CDR1 is SNHLY, CDR2 FYNNEI, per germline. This CDR3 is built from 15 residues. The junction had 9 bases not matched to a gene; V was cut back by 6 bases and J by 7 bases.

The gene calls are TRBV6-5 and TRBJ1-5, with D perhaps matching TRBD1 (5 bases). V dropped 4 bases and J dropped 3 bases, with 10 bases sitting between them. CDR3 size: 14 residues. Germline-derived CDR1 and CDR2 are MNHEY and SVGAGI. Here the CDR3 reads CASSSGLINQPQHF. The CDR3 bases are TGTGCCAGCAGTTCGGGACTGATCAATCAGCCCCAGCATTTT.

The CDR3 sequence is CASSYSGGAGAQHF. CDR3 bases: TGTGCCAGCAGCTATTCTGGTGGGGCGGGGGCCCAGCATTTT. This chain joins TRBV7-9 and TRBJ1-5, with a weak D call TRBD1 (5 bases). Trimming took 4 bases from V and 11 from J, leaving 18 bases between them. Germline assignment: CDR1 SEHNR and CDR2 FQNEAQ (reference sequence). This CDR3 comprises 14 residues.

The chain couples TRBV7-6 to TRBJ2-7; D is uncertain. The V and J ends lost 0 bases and 0 bases respectively, with 12 bases between them. Germline assignment: CDR1 SGHVS and CDR2 FNYEAQ. The CDR3 contains 16 residues. CDR3 sequence reads: CASSLAPEQSSYEQYF. The CDR3 bases are TGTGCCAGCAGCTTAGCCCCGGAGCAAAGCTCCTACGAGCAGTACTTC.

The chain recombines TRBV19 with TRBJ1-4, with D possibly being TRBD1 (5 bases). CDR3 length equals 17 residues. CDR1 is LNHDA, CDR2 SQIVND, per germline (reference sequence). V was cut by 5 bases and J by 7 bases, with 23 bases left in between. The CDR3 reads CASSGLQDKRVAEKLFF. The CDR3, as DNA: TGTGCCAGTAGTGGGCTACAGGATAAAAGGGTAGCTGAAAAACTGTTTTTT.

The chain is built from TRBV11-2 and TRBJ1-2; D is unclear. This CDR3 has 16 residues. Deletions cut 0 bases from V and 3 bases from J, with 14 bases between. The germline gives CDR1 SGHAT, CDR2 FQNNGV. The CDR3 loop reads CASSLDLGREDYGYTF. CDR3 in DNA: TGTGCCAGCAGCTTAGATTTGGGGAGGGAGGACTATGGCTACACCTTC.

This sequence joins TRBV7-9 and TRBJ1-2; no firm D call. The germline V gene has CDR1 SEHNR and CDR2 FQNEAQ (reference sequence). The CDR3 runs to 12 residues. Trimming left V 4 bases short and J 12 bases short, with 15 bases between. CDR3 region: CASSWGVGPNTF. In DNA, the CDR3 is TGTGCCAGCAGCTGGGGAGTGGGCCCAAACACCTTC.

This clone was seen a single time. The chain couples TRBV7-2 to TRBJ1-1, with D unclear. Germline V CDR1 and CDR2: SGHTA, FQGNSA. Trimming stripped 3 bases from V and 8 bases from J, with 13 bases between. The CDR3 is 13 residues long. The CDR3 region is CASSFINSQEAFF. CDR3 sequence (DNA): TGTGCCAGCAGCTTTATCAACAGCCAGGAAGCTTTCTTT. Full variable domain (outside the CDR3, taken from reference TRBV7-2 and TRBJ1-1): GAGVSQSPSNKVTEKGKDVELRCDPISGHTALYWYRQSLGQGLEFLIYFQGNSAPDKSGLPSDRFSAERTGGSVSTLTIQRTQQEDSAVYLCASSFINSQEAFFGQGTRLTVV.

The chain carries TRBV7-2 and TRBJ1-5; 7 positions agree with TRBD1. There are 15 residues in the CDR3. The ends lost 6 bases at V and 3 bases at J; junction bases unmatched: 8. Germline V gene lookup returns CDR1 SGHTA and CDR2 FQGNSA. In nucleotides, the CDR3 is TGTGCCAGCAGTCAAGAGAGGGGGCCCAATCAGCCCCAGCATTTT. The encoded protein is CASSQERGPNQPQHF.

This clone was counted a few times. The rearrangement uses TRBV5-4 and TRBJ1-1; the match to TRBD1 covers 8 bases. The CDR3 consists of 15 residues. CDR1 SGHNT and CDR2 YYREEE come from the germline V gene (reference sequence). With 4 bases clipped from V and 1 base from J, the junction kept 6 bases outside the gene matches. CDR3 in amino acids: CASSIPTGENTEAFF. For the CDR3, the DNA is TGTGCCAGCAGCATTCCGACAGGGGAGAACACTGAAGCTTTCTTT.

This clone was observed a few times. The chain is built from TRBV7-2 and TRBJ2-5; 10 bases fit TRBD1. Germline trimming cut 1 base from V and 5 bases from J; bases unmatched to any gene: 4. The CDR3 has 15 amino acids. CDR1 is SGHTA, CDR2 FQGNSA, per germline. The CDR3 reads CASSLGDRGWETQYF. The CDR3 DNA is TGTGCCAGCAGCTTAGGGGACAGGGGATGGGAGACCCAGTACTTC.

The table lists this clone with a count of one. The chain combines TRBV6-6 with TRBJ1-1; possibly TRBD1 for D (6 bases). The CDR3 length is 14 residues. The V and J ends lost 3 bases and 6 bases respectively, with 14 bases between them. Germline CDR1 and CDR2: MNHNY and SVGAGI (reference sequence). The CDR3: CASSYRDRSPEAFF. The CDR3, as DNA: TGTGCCAGCAGTTATAGAGACAGGTCCCCTGAAGCTTTCTTT.

V usage is TRBV4-1 and J usage is TRBJ2-1; TRBD1 is a possible D gene (6 bases). Trimming took off 0 bases at V and 4 bases at J, with 10 bases between the two ends. The CDR3 is 15 residues long. Germline CDR1 and CDR2: MGHRA and YSYEKL. The CDR3 region has the DNA TGCGCCAGCAGCCAAGAGGGGGCCCTTTACAATGAGCAGTTCTTC. Amino acid sequence: CASSQEGALYNEQFF.

This clone was counted a single time. The chain uses TRBV6-1 and TRBJ1-1; D might be TRBD1 (6 bases). The CDR3 covers 15 residues. V dropped 2 bases and J dropped 0 bases, with 10 bases sitting between them. Germline V gene lookup returns CDR1 MNHNS and CDR2 SASEGT. The CDR3 reads CASSEQQGLNTEAFF. DNA for the CDR3: TGTGCCAGCAGTGAACAACAGGGACTGAACACTGAAGCTTTCTTT.

The chain has TRBV6-5 and TRBJ2-7, with D maybe TRBD2 (6 bases). The CDR3 contains 13 residues. V lost 4 bases to trimming and J lost 4 bases, with 11 bases between them. Germline CDR1 MNHEY, CDR2 SVGAGI. The CDR3 nucleotides read TGTGCCAGCAGTTCCTACGGGGGTTACGAGCAGTACTTC. Residues: CASSSYGGYEQYF.

The chain employs TRBV30 and TRBJ1-1; D not certain. V lost 7 bases to trimming and J lost 1 base, with 13 bases between them. This CDR3 contains 13 residues. Germline V gene data show CDR1 as GTSNPN and CDR2 as SVGIG (reference sequence). CDR3 in amino acids: CAYKRVGNTEAFF. In DNA form, the CDR3 reads TGTGCCTATAAGAGGGTCGGGAACACTGAAGCTTTCTTT.

This clone is a singleton in its sample. The chain uses TRBV6-2 or TRBV6-3 and TRBJ1-1; D unresolved. V was cut by 0 bases and J by 0 bases, with 17 bases left in between. Germline V gene sequence: CDR1 MNHEY, CDR2 SVGEGT. This CDR3 has 18 amino acids. CDR3 DNA sequence: TGTGCCAGCAGTTACTCGGTCCGGAGTTTCAGCATGAACACTGAAGCTTTCTTT. It translates to CASSYSVRSFSMNTEAFF.

This chain uses TRBV7-3 with TRBJ2-5; TRBD2 matches 10 bases. Trimming took 2 bases from V and 5 from J; bases not matched to a gene: 8. Germline V gives CDR1 SGHTA, CDR2 FQGTGA. There are 16 residues in the CDR3. Here the CDR3 DNA reads TGTGCCAGCAGCTTATCGGGTAGCGGGGGGCGGGAGACCCAGTACTTC. Protein product: CASSLSGSGGRETQYF. Complete variable domain (other parts from reference TRBV7-3 and TRBJ2-5): GAGVSQTPSNKVTEKGKYVELRCDPISGHTALYWYRQSLGQGPEFLIYFQGTGAADDSGLPNDRFFAVRPEGSVSTLKIQRTERGDSAVYLCASSLSGSGGRETQYFGPGTRLLVL.